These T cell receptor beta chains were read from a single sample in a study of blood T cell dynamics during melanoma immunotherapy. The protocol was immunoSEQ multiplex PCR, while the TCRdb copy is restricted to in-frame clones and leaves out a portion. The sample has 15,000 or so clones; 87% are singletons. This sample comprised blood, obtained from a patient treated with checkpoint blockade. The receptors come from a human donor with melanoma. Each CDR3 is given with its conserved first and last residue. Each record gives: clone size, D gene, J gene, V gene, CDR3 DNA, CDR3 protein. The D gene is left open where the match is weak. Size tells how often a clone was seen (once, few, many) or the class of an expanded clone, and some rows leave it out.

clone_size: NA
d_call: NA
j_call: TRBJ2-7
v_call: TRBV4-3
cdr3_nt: TGCGCCAGCAGCCAAGACCGGACAGCCTCCTACGAGCAGTACTTC
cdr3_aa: CASSQDRTASYEQYF

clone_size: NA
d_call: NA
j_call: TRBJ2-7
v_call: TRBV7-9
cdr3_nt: TGTGCCAGCAGCTCATCTGGTGGGTCCTACGAGCAGTACTTC
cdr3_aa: CASSSSGGSYEQYF

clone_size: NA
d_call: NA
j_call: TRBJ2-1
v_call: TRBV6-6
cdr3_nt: TGTGCCAGCAGTTACGGCAATGAGCAGTTCTTC
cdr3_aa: CASSYGNEQFF

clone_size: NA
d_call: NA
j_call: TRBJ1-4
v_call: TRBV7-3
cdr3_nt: TGTGCCAGCAGCCAAAAATTAGGGGAAAAACTGTTTTTT
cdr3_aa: CASSQKLGEKLFF

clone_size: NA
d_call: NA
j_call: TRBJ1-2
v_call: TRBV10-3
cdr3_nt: TGTGCCATCAGTGAGGGGACGGCTAACTATGGCTACACCTTC
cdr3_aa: CAISEGTANYGYTF

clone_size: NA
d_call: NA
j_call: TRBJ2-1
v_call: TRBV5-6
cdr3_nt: TGTGCCAGCAGCTTGAGAACGGGAGTCGGGAATGAGCAGTTCTTC
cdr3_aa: CASSLRTGVGNEQFF

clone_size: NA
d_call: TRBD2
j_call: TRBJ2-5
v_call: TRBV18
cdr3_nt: TGTGCCAGCTCATCAGCCGGGAGGAGGGAGACCCAGTACTTC
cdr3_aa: CASSSAGRRETQYF

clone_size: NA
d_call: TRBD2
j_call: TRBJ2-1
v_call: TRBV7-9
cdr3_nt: TGTGCCAGCAGCGCACTAGCGGGAGGGACGAATGAGCAGTTCTTC
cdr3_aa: CASSALAGGTNEQFF

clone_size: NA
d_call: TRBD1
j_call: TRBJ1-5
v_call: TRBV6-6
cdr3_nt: TGTGCCAGCAGGAGGATACAGGGGGGCAATCAGCCCCAGCATTTT
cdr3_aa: CASRRIQGGNQPQHF

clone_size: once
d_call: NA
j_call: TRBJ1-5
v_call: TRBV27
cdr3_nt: TGTGCCAGCAGTTTTCTCTCTAGCGGATCAACCAATCAGCCCCAGCATTTT
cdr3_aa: CASSFLSSGSTNQPQHF

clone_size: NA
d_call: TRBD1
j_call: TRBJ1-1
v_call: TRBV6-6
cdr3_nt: TGTGCCAGCATCCGGACAGGGTACACTGAAGCTTTCTTT
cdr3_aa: CASIRTGYTEAFF

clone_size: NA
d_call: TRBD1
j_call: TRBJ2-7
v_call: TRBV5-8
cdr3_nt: TGTGCCAGCAGCTTCCCGGGACAGGCAACCTACGAGCAGTACTTC
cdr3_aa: CASSFPGQATYEQYF

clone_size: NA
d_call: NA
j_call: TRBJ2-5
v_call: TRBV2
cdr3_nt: TGTGCCAGCAGTAACGCACGAAGAGAGACCCAGTACTTC
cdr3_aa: CASSNARRETQYF

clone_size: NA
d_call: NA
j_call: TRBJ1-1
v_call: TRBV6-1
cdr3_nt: TGTGCCAGCAGTGAACTAGTGAACACTGAAGCTTTCTTT
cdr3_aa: CASSELVNTEAFF

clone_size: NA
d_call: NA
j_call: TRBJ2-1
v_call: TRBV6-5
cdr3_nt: TGTGCCAGCAGTTATCACGGTGGCGGGAAAATGAGTGAGCAGTTCTTC
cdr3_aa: CASSYHGGGKMSEQFF

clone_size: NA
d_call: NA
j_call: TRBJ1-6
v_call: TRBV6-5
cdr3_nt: TGTGCCAGCAGTTACTCGAACAGGGTCGAGTCACCCCTCCACTTT
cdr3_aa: CASSYSNRVESPLHF

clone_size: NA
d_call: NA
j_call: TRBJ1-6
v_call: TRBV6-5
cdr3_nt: TGTGCCAGCAGTACCGACACGCATAATTCACCCCTCCACTTT
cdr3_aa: CASSTDTHNSPLHF

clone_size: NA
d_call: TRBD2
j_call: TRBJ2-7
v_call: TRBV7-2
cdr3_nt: TGTGCCAGCAGCTTATCGGGGGGTCTCTCTCCCTACGAGCAGTACTTC
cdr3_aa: CASSLSGGLSPYEQYF

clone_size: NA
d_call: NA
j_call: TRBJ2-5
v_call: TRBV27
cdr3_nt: TGTGCCAGCAGCTGGGGGGGGCGAGAGACCCAGTACTTC
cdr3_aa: CASSWGGRETQYF

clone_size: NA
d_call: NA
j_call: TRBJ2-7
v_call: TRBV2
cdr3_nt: TGTGCCAGCAGTTTTAGCTCCTACGAGCAGTACTTC
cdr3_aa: CASSFSSYEQYF

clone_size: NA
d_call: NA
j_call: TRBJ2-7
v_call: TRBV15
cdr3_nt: TGTGCCACCAGAGACAGAAATACCTACGAGCAGTACTTC
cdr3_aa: CATRDRNTYEQYF

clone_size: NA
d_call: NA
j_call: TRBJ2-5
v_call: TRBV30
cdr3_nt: TGTGCCTGGAGTGGTCACCTCCAAGAGACCCAGTACTTC
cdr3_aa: CAWSGHLQETQYF

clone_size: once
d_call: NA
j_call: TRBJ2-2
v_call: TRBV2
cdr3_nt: TGTGCCTCGGGGCGGGAGAACACCGGGGAGCTGTTTTTT
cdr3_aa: CASGRENTGELFF

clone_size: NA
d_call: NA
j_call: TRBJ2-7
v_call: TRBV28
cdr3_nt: TGTGCCAGCAGTTCACCCGGGACACCCGACGAGCAGTACTTC
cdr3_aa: CASSSPGTPDEQYF

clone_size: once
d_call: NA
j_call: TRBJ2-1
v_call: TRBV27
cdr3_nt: TGTGCCAGCAGTTTTTATGGGGAGGATGAGCAGTTCTTC
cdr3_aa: CASSFYGEDEQFF

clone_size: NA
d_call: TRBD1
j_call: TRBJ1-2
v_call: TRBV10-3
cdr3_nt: TGTGCCATCAGGCAGGGGGCAAGTGACGGCTATGGCTACACCTTC
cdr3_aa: CAIRQGASDGYGYTF

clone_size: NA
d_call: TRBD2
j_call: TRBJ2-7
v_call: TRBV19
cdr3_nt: TGTGCCAGTAGTATAGATTGGGTCCCGGGACTAGGCGCCGAGCAGTACTTC
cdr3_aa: CASSIDWVPGLGAEQYF

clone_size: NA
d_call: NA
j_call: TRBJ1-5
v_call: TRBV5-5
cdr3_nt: TGTGCCAGCAGCTTGGGTCGGGACAATCTGGGGCCCCAGCATTTT
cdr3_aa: CASSLGRDNLGPQHF